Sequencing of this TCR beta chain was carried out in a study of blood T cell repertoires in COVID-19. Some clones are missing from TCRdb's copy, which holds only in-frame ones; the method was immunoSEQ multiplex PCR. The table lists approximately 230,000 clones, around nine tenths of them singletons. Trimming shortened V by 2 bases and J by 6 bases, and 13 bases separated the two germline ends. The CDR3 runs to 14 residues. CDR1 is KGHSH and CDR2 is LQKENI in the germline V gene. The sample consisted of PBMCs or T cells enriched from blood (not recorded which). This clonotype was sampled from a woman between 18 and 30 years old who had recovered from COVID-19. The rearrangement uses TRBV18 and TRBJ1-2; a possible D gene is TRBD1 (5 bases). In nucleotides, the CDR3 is TGTGCCAGCTCACCATTGGGCAGGGCTGATGGCTACACCTTC. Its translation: CASSPLGRADGYTF.